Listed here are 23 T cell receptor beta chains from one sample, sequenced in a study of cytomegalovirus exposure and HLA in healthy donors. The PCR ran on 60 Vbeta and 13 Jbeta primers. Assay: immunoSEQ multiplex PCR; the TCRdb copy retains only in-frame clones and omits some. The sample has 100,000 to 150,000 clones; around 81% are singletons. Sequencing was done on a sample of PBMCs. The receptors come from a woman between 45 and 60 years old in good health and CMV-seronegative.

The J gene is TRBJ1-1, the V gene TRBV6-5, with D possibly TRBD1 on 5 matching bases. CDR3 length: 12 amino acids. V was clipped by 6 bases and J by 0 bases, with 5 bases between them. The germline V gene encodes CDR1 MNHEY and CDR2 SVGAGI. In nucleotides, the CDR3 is TGTGCCAGCAGGGGGCTGAACACTGAAGCTTTCTTT. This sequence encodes CASRGLNTEAFF.

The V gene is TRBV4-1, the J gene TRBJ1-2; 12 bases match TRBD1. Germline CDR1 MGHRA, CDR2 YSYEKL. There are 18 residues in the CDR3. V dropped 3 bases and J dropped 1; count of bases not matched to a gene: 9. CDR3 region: CASSHPRGQGARNYGYTF. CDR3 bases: TGCGCCAGCAGCCACCCGCGGGGACAGGGGGCCCGTAACTATGGCTACACCTTC.

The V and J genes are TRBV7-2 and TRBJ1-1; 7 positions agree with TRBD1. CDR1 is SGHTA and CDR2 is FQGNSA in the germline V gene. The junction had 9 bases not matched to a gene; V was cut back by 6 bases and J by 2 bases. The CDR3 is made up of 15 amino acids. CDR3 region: CASSLRTGVNTEAFF. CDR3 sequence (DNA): TGTGCCAGCAGTCTCCGGACAGGAGTTAACACTGAAGCTTTCTTT.

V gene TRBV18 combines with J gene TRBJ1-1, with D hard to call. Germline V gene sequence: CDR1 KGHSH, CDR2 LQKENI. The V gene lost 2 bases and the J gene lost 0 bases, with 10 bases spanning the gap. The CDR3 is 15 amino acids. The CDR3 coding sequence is TGTGCCAGCTCACCAGAGGCGCGCTTGAACACTGAAGCTTTCTTT. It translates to CASSPEARLNTEAFF. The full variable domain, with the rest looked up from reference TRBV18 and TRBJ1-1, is NAGVMQNPRHLVRRRGQEARLRCSPMKGHSHVYWYRQLPEEGLKFMVYLQKENIIDESGMPKERFSAEFPKEGPSILRIQQVVRGDSAAYFCASSPEARLNTEAFFGQGTRLTVV.

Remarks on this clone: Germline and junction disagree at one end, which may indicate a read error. The CDR3 is CASSEGGVVYGYPF. The CDR3 nucleotides are TGTGCCAGCAGTGAAGGGGGGGTTGTCTATGGCTACCCCTTC. The chain recombines TRBV6-1 with TRBJ1-2, with D perhaps matching TRBD1 (5 bases). This CDR3 comprises 14 residues. From germline, CDR1 is MNHNS and CDR2 SASEGT.

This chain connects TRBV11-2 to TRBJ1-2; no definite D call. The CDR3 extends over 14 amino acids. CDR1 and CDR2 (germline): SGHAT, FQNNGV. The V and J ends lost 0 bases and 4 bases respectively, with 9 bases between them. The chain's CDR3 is CASSLDPGLYGYTF. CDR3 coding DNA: TGTGCCAGCAGCTTAGATCCAGGACTCTATGGCTACACCTTC.

CDR3 region: CASSLTSGRNTGELFF. CDR3 nucleotides: TGTGCCAGCAGTTTGACTAGCGGGAGAAACACCGGGGAGCTGTTTTTT. The chain joins TRBV7-9 to TRBJ2-2, with TRBD2 matching over 12 bases. V shed 6 bases and J 2 bases; nucleotides not matched to a gene: 4. The germline gives CDR1 SEHNR, CDR2 FQNEAQ (reference sequence). This CDR3 is 16 amino acids long.

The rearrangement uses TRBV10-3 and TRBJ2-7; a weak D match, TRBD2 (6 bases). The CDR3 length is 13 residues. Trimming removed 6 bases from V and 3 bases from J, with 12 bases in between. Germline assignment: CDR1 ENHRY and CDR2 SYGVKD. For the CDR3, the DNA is TGTGCCATCAGCCGCTATAGCGGCTACGAGCAGTACGTC. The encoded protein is CAISRYSGYEQYV.

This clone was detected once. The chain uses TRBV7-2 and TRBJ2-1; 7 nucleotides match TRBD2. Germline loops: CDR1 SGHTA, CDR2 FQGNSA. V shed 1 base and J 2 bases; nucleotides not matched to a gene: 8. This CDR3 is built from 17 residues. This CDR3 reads CASSLGRLSGPYNEQFF. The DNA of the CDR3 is TGTGCCAGCAGCTTAGGAAGGCTTAGCGGGCCCTACAATGAGCAGTTCTTC. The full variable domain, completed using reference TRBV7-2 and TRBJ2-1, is GAGVSQSPSNKVTEKGKDVELRCDPISGHTALYWYRQSLGQGLEFLIYFQGNSAPDKSGLPSDRFSAERTGGSVSTLTIQRTQQEDSAVYLCASSLGRLSGPYNEQFFGPGTRLTVL.

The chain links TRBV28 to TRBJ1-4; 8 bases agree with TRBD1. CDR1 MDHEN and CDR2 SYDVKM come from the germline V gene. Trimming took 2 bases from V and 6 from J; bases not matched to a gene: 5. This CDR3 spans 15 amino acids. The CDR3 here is CASSLPSTGDEKLFF. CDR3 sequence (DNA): TGTGCCAGCAGTTTACCGTCGACAGGGGATGAAAAACTGTTTTTT.

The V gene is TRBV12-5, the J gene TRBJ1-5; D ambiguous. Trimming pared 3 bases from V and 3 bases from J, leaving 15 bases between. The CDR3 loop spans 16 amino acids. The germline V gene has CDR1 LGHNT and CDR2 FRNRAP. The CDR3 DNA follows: TGTGCTAGTGGTTTAGCCTCGGGAGCTTACAATCAGCCCCAGCATTTT. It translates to CASGLASGAYNQPQHF.

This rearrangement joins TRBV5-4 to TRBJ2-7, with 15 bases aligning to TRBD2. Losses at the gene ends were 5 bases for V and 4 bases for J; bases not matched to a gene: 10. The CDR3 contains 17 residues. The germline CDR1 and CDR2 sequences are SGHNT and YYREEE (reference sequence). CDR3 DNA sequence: TGTGCCAGCAGTTCCCCGGGACTAGCGGGAGGCGGATACGAGCAGTACTTC. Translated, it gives CASSSPGLAGGGYEQYF.

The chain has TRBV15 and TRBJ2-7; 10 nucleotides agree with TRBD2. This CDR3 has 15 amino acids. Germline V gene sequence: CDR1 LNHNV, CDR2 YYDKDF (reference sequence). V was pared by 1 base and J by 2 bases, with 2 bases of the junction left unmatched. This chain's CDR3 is CATSRVSGRAYEQYV. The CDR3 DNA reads TGTGCCACCAGCAGAGTGAGCGGGAGGGCCTACGAGCAGTACGTC.

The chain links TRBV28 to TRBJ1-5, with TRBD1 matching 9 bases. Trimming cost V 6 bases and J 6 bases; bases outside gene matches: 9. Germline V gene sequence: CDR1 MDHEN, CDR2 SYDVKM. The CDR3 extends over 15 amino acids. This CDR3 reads CASRAGGTGIQPQHF. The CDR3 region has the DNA TGTGCCAGCAGGGCCGGGGGGACAGGGATTCAGCCCCAGCATTTT. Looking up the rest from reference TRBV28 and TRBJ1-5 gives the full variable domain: DVKVTQSSRYLVKRTGEKVFLECVQDMDHENMFWYRQDPGLGLRLIYFSYDVKMKEKGDIPEGYSVSREKKERFSLILESASTNQTSMYLCASRAGGTGIQPQHFGDGTRLSIL.

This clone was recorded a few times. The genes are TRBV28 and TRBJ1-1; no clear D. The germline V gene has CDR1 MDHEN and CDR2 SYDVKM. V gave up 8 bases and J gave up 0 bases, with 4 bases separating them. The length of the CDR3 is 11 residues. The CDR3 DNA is TGTGCCAGCCGGTTGAACACTGAAGCTTTCTTT. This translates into CASRLNTEAFF.

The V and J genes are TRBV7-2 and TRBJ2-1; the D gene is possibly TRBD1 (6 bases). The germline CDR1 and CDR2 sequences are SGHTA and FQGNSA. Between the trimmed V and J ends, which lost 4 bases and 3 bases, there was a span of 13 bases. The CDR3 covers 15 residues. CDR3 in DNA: TGTGCCAGCAGCTGGACAGCCGCAGGCTACAATGAGCAGTTCTTC. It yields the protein CASSWTAAGYNEQFF.

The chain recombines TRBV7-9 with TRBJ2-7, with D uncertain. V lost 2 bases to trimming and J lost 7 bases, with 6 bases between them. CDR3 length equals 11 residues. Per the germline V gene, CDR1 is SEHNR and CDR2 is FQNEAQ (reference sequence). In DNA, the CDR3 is TGTGCCAGCAGCTTACCCGGGGAGCAGTACTTC. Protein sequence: CASSLPGEQYF.

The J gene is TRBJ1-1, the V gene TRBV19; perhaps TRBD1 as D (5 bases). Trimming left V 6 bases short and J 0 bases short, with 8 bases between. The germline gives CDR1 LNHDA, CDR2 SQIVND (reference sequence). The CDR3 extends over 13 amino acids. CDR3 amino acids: CASRQQVNTEAFF. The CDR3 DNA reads TGTGCCAGTAGGCAACAGGTGAACACTGAAGCTTTCTTT. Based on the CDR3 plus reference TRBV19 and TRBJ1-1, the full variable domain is DGGITQSPKYLFRKEGQNVTLSCEQNLNHDAMYWYRQDPGQGLRLIYYSQIVNDFQKGDIAEGYSVSREKKESFPLTVTSAQKNPTAFYLCASRQQVNTEAFFGQGTRLTVV.

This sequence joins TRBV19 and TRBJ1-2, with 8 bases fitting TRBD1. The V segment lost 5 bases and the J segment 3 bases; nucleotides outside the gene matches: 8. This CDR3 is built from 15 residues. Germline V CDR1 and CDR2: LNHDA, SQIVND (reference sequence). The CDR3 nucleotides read TGTGCCAGTAGTTTGAGGGACAGGCGCGACTATGGCTACACCTTC. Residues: CASSLRDRRDYGYTF.

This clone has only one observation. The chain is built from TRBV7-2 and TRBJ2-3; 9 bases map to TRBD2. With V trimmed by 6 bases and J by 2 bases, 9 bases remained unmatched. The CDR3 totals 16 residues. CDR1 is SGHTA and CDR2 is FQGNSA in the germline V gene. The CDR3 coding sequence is TGTGCCAGCAGTTTAACCGGGACTAGCCCCACAGATACGCAGTATTTT. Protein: CASSLTGTSPTDTQYF.

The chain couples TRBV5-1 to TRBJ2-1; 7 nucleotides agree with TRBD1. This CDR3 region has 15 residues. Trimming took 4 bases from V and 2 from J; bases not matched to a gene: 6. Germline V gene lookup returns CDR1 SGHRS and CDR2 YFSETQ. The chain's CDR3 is CASSPGQLPYNEQFF. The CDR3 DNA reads TGCGCCAGCAGCCCGGGACAGCTACCCTACAATGAGCAGTTCTTC.

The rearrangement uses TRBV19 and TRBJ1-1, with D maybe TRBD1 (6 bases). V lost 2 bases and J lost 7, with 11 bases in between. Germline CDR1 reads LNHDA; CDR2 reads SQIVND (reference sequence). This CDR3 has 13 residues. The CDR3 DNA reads TGTGCCAGTAGTATACAGGGGAAGGGTGAAGCTTTCTTT. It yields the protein CASSIQGKGEAFF.

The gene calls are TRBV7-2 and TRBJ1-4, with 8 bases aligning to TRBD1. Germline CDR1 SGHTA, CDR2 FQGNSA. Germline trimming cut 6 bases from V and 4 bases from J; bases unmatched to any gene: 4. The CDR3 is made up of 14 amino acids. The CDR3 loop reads CASSRTGFNEKLFF. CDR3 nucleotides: TGTGCCAGCAGTAGGACAGGGTTTAATGAAAAACTGTTTTTT.